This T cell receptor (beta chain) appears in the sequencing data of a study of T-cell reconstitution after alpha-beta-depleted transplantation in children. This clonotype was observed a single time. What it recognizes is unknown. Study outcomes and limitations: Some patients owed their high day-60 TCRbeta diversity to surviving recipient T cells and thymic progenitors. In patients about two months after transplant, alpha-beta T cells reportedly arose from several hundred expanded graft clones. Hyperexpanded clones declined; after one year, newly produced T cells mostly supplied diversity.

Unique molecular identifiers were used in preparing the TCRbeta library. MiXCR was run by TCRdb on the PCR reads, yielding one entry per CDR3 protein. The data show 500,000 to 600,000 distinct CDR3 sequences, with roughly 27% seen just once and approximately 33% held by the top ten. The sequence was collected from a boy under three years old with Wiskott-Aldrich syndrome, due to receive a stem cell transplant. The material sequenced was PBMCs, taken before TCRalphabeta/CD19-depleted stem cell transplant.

CDR3 amino acids: CASSPAPTHTGELFF. As DNA, the CDR3 is TGTGCCAGCAGTCCCGCCCCGACCCACACCGGGGAGCTGTTTTTT. The chain uses TRBV12-3 or TRBV12-4 and TRBJ2-2; no reliable D call. CDR3 length equals 15 residues. Trimming took 5 bases from V and 3 from J, leaving 13 bases between them.